The TCR beta chain described here comes from a study of shared clonotypes between healthy human individuals. Germline V gene data show CDR1 as SEHNR and CDR2 as FQNEAQ (reference sequence). The CDR3 is 16 amino acids. Original methodology: Junction-only sequences produced by ImmunoSEQ had no quality scores, so filtering differed. TCRdb keeps only in-frame clones here, not all; method: immunoSEQ multiplex PCR. V, J and clone size were drawn from that table, and D and trimming were deduced from the DNA. The table includes about 490,000 clones, 70% to 80% detected once. The V call is TRBV7-9, the J call TRBJ2-5; D is unresolved. TRBJ2-7 explains the end of the DNA better; the J call may be wrong. Sequenced material: PBMCs. This TCR was sampled from a woman aged 40 to 50 in good health. Some clones in this sample may be carry-over from other donors' samples. DNA of the CDR3: TGTGCCAGCAGCTTAAGTCTCAGGTCAGCGAACTACGAGCAGTACTTC. Its translation is CASSLSLRSANYEQYF.